Below are 23 T cell receptor beta chains sequenced from a single sample in a study of T cell responses to AZD1222 COVID-19 vaccine. The method was immunoSEQ multiplex PCR; TCRdb's version includes in-frame clones alone and lacks a portion of them. The table has tens of thousands of clones, approximately 91% seen once; the top ten hold 6.9%. Here the sequenced sample was peripheral blood, taken 28 days after the second AZD1222 dose. The source of these receptors is an adult who received the AZD1222 COVID-19 vaccine.

This clone has a handful of counts. In DNA form, the CDR3 reads TGTGCCAGCAGCCCGGCGACAGGATCCACAGATACGCAGTATTTT. Translated, it gives CASSPATGSTDTQYF. The chain joins TRBV2 to TRBJ2-3, with a weak D call TRBD1 (6 bases). The V and J ends lost 6 bases and 2 bases respectively, with 15 bases between them. There are 15 residues in the CDR3. CDR1 and CDR2 from the germline V gene are SNHLY and FYNNEI.

The genes are TRBV20-1 and TRBJ2-1; no firm D call. The CDR3 is 16 residues long. Germline V gene lookup returns CDR1 DFQATT and CDR2 SNEGSKA (reference sequence). Trimming removed 3 bases at V and 2 bases at J, with 17 bases between. The CDR3 sequence is CSASKGLARAYNEQFF. CDR3 coding DNA: TGCAGTGCTAGTAAAGGGCTGGCTAGGGCCTACAATGAGCAGTTCTTC.

This clone was seen just once. The rearrangement joins TRBV18 to TRBJ1-5; tentative D call: TRBD1 (5 bases). CDR3 length: 14 residues. The germline V gene has CDR1 KGHSH and CDR2 LQKENI. V was clipped by 4 bases and J by 4 bases, with 11 bases between them. CDR3 DNA sequence: TGTGCCAGCTCACATGCGAGGGGAAATCAGCCCCAGCATTTT. This gives the protein CASSHARGNQPQHF.

The chain uses TRBV18 and TRBJ1-1, with TRBD1 as a possible D gene (6 bases). Germline-derived CDR1 and CDR2 are KGHSH and LQKENI. The CDR3 covers 16 residues. V lost 1 base to trimming and J lost 4 bases, with 16 bases between them. This chain's CDR3 is CASSPQEGGGSTEAFF. The CDR3 region has the DNA TGTGCCAGCTCACCACAAGAAGGGGGAGGGTCCACTGAAGCTTTCTTT.

The gene calls are TRBV7-8 and TRBJ2-5; D tentatively fits TRBD1 or TRBD2 (5 bases each). Per the germline V gene, CDR1 is SGHVS and CDR2 is FQNEAQ. This CDR3 contains 14 residues. V shed 5 bases and J shed 4 bases, with 14 bases lying between them. In DNA form, the CDR3 reads TGTGCCAGCAGCCGCCTTCAGGGAGTAGAGACCCAGTACTTC. Translation: CASSRLQGVETQYF.

The chain is built from TRBV4-1 and TRBJ2-5; D gene ambiguous. Germline CDR1 is MGHRA and CDR2 is YSYEKL. The CDR3 contains 15 residues. With 1 base removed from V and 2 bases from J, the gap between germline ends came to 11 bases. CDR3 bases: TGCGCCAGCAGCCAAGTCCCCCGTCCACAAGAGACCCAGTACTTC. This encodes CASSQVPRPQETQYF.

The V gene is TRBV6-1, the J gene TRBJ1-1; perhaps TRBD1 as D (5 bases). Germline CDR1 is MNHNS and CDR2 is SASEGT. V gave up 2 bases and J gave up 1 base, with 8 bases separating them. The CDR3 spans 14 residues. Here the CDR3 DNA reads TGTGCCAGCAGTGAACAGAGGGGGAACACTGAAGCTTTCTTT. Translated, it gives CASSEQRGNTEAFF.

The chain uses TRBV18 and TRBJ2-5; D is unresolved. Trimming removed 6 bases from V and 2 bases from J, with 16 bases in between. CDR1 is KGHSH and CDR2 is LQKENI in the germline V gene. The CDR3 consists of 15 residues. Here the CDR3 DNA reads TGTGCCAGCTCGGACCGGTGGGCAGTTCAAGAGACCCAGTACTTC. As protein: CASSDRWAVQETQYF. Together with reference TRBV18 and TRBJ2-5, the CDR3 gives the full variable domain: NAGVMQNPRHLVRRRGQEARLRCSPMKGHSHVYWYRQLPEEGLKFMVYLQKENIIDESGMPKERFSAEFPKEGPSILRIQQVVRGDSAAYFCASSDRWAVQETQYFGPGTRLLVL.

The DNA for the CDR3 is TGCGCCAGCAGCCAAGTGGATAGCTCCTACAATGAGCAGTTCTTC. It specifies CASSQVDSSYNEQFF. The chain recombines TRBV4-3 with TRBJ2-1; no definite D call. The CDR3 has 15 amino acids. In germline, CDR1 is LGHNA, CDR2 YSLEER. V was clipped by 1 base and J by 0 bases, with 7 bases between them.

V is TRBV3-1 (or the pseudogene TRBV3-2) and J is TRBJ1-4; a possible D gene is TRBD1 (5 bases). With 0 bases removed from V and 8 bases from J, the gap between germline ends came to 13 bases. CDR3 length equals 15 residues. Germline V lookup: CDR1 LGHDT, CDR2 YNNKEL (reference sequence). This CDR3 is CASSQEGGDVEKLFF. The CDR3 region has the DNA TGTGCCAGCAGCCAAGAGGGGGGGGACGTGGAAAAACTGTTTTTT.

The chain recombines TRBV6-1 with TRBJ2-7; no clear D. Germline CDR1 MNHNS, CDR2 SASEGT. The V end lost 1 base, the J end lost 6 bases, and 16 bases lay between the germline ends. This CDR3 is built from 15 residues. CDR3 sequence reads: CASSEEVHTYGEQYF. CDR3 DNA sequence: TGTGCCAGCAGTGAAGAGGTTCATACCTACGGCGAGCAGTACTTC.

This clone was counted a few times. The rearrangement uses TRBV5-1 and TRBJ2-7, with D unclear. Trimming took 0 bases from V and 6 from J, leaving 13 bases between them. CDR3 length: 14 residues. Germline CDR1 is SGHRS and CDR2 is YFSETQ. CDR3 region: CASSLAGNGVEQYF. In DNA, the CDR3 is TGCGCCAGCAGCTTGGCTGGGAATGGAGTCGAGCAGTACTTC.

This clone was counted a single time. The chain is built from TRBV28 and TRBJ1-2; D is unresolved. Germline V gene sequence: CDR1 MDHEN, CDR2 SYDVKM. This CDR3 has 15 residues. Trimming took 7 bases from V and 4 from J, leaving 19 bases between them. CDR3 nucleotide sequence: TGTGCCAGCACCCTACTCGGCGGCAGGATCTATGGCTACACCTTC. It codes for CASTLLGGRIYGYTF.

The rearrangement joins TRBV11-2 to TRBJ2-7, with D tentatively TRBD2 (5 bases). Germline V gene sequence: CDR1 SGHAT, CDR2 FQNNGV. Trimming cost V 7 bases and J 3 bases, with 19 bases left between them. The CDR3 covers 15 residues. The CDR3 reads CASIPGSLPIYEQYF. CDR3 DNA: TGTGCCAGCATCCCGGGGTCGCTCCCTATCTACGAGCAGTACTTC.

The gene calls are TRBV21-1 and TRBJ2-1; the D call of TRBD2 is as the table states it, not checked on the DNA. TRBV21-1 is recorded as a pseudogene. This CDR3 is 14 amino acids long. CDR3 DNA: TGTGCCAGCAGCAAGGGCGGGAGGGACAATGAGCAGTTCTTC. Encoded protein: CASSKGGRDNEQFF.

The rearrangement joins TRBV27 to TRBJ1-6, with D unresolved. V shed 3 bases and J shed 7 bases, with 7 bases lying between them. The germline CDR1 and CDR2 sequences are MNHEY and SMNVEV (reference sequence). The CDR3 covers 13 residues. The CDR3 coding sequence is TGTGCCAGCAGTTTCGCGGGAAATTCACCCCTCCACTTT. It yields the protein CASSFAGNSPLHF.

This chain connects TRBV28 to TRBJ1-2; D possibly corresponds to TRBD1 (5 bases). CDR1 is MDHEN, CDR2 SYDVKM, per germline. The CDR3 consists of 14 residues. Trimming removed 4 bases from V and 4 bases from J, with 13 bases in between. CDR3 DNA: TGTGCCAGCAGTTCCCAGGGACTTAGCTATGGCTACACCTTC. This codes for CASSSQGLSYGYTF.

This rearrangement joins TRBV4-1 to TRBJ2-1; D uncertain. This CDR3 comprises 16 residues. The V gene's germline CDR1 is MGHRA and CDR2 YSYEKL. V was cut by 0 bases and J by 1 base, with 10 bases left in between. Written as DNA, the CDR3 is TGCGCCAGCAGCCAAGATGTGGTAGCATCCTACAATGAGCAGTTCTTC. The encoded protein is CASSQDVVASYNEQFF.

This clone is a singleton in its sample. The J gene is TRBJ2-1, the V gene TRBV7-8; TRBD1 might be the D (5 bases). Germline assignment: CDR1 SGHVS and CDR2 FQNEAQ. The length of the CDR3 is 13 residues. The V end lost 6 bases, the J end lost 3 bases, and 9 bases lay between the germline ends. CDR3 in DNA: TGTGCCAGCAGTCATCAGGGCTACAATGAGCAGTTCTTC. Translated, it gives CASSHQGYNEQFF.

The J gene is TRBJ2-6, the V gene TRBV6-1; no firm D call. V was cut by 3 bases and J by 0 bases, with 9 bases left in between. Looked up from germline, CDR1 is MNHNS and CDR2 is SASEGT. The length of the CDR3 is 16 residues. Here the CDR3 reads CASSEALNSGANVLTF. CDR3 DNA sequence: TGTGCCAGCAGTGAGGCGTTGAACTCTGGGGCCAACGTCCTGACTTTC.

The chain recombines TRBV9 with TRBJ1-1, with D hard to call. This CDR3 region has 13 residues. Germline CDR1 is SGDLS and CDR2 is YYNGEE. The V gene lost 0 bases and the J gene lost 0 bases, with 3 bases spanning the gap. CDR3 nucleotide sequence: TGTGCCAGCAGCGTAGAAGTGAACACTGAAGCTTTCTTT. Translating it yields CASSVEVNTEAFF.

V and J are TRBV4-1 and TRBJ2-3; 11 positions match TRBD2. The germline V gene encodes CDR1 MGHRA and CDR2 YSYEKL. The CDR3 has 18 residues. J was trimmed by 1 base and V by 4 bases; bases with no gene match: 10. As DNA, the CDR3 is TGCGCCAGCAGCCGTGCCCTAACTAGCGGGAGTGGCACAGATACGCAGTATTTT. This translates into CASSRALTSGSGTDTQYF.

The J gene is TRBJ2-1, the V gene TRBV27; perhaps TRBD2 as D (5 bases). The CDR3 runs to 15 residues. The ends were cut back, 7 bases at V and 7 bases at J, with 20 bases in the middle. The germline gives CDR1 MNHEY, CDR2 SMNVEV (reference sequence). The CDR3 region is CASTLLRGSANEQFF. The CDR3 DNA sequence: TGTGCCAGCACCCTTCTACGTGGTAGCGCGAATGAGCAGTTCTTC.